These 22 T cell receptor beta chains originate from one sample sequenced in a study of blood T cell repertoires in COVID-19. The data were produced by immunoSEQ multiplex PCR, yet TCRdb's version contains in-frame clones alone and is incomplete. The table has some 250,000 clones, about 90% seen once. Sequencing was performed on peripheral blood. The receptors here all came from a woman in her twenties or thirties with COVID-19, enrolled during active disease.

The chain carries TRBV6-5 and TRBJ2-1; TRBD1 might be the D (8 bases). This CDR3 is built from 15 residues. V was shortened by 7 bases and J by 7 bases, with 20 bases between the two germline ends. Germline assignment: CDR1 MNHEY and CDR2 SVGAGI. The CDR3 loop reads CASTARGTGKNEQFF. The CDR3 DNA sequence: TGTGCCAGCACCGCGCGGGGGACAGGAAAGAATGAGCAGTTCTTC.

The chain is built from TRBV7-9 and TRBJ1-2; tentatively, D is TRBD1 (5 bases). This CDR3 region has 13 residues. From germline, CDR1 is SEHNR and CDR2 FQNEAQ (reference sequence). Trimming left V 1 base short and J 4 bases short, with 7 bases between. The CDR3 DNA is TGTGCCAGCAGCTTAGGCGGGACCTATGGCTACACCTTC. Translation: CASSLGGTYGYTF. The full variable domain, completed using reference TRBV7-9 and TRBJ1-2, is DTGVSQNPRHKITKRGQNVTFRCDPISEHNRLYWYRQTLGQGPEFLTYFQNEAQLEKSRLLSDRFSAERPKGSFSTLEIQRTEQGDSAMYLCASSLGGTYGYTFGSGTRLTVV.

The V and J genes are TRBV5-6 and TRBJ1-5; D perhaps matches TRBD1 (5 bases). This CDR3 spans 13 amino acids. Trimming removed 0 bases at V and 9 bases at J, with 10 bases between. Germline V gene lookup returns CDR1 SGHDT and CDR2 YYEEEE. The CDR3 DNA sequence: TGTGCCAGCAGCTTGGCCAGGGCCAGGCCCCAGCATTTT. Translating gives CASSLARARPQHF. The full variable domain, its missing parts supplied by reference TRBV5-6 and TRBJ1-5, is DAGVTQSPTHLIKTRGQQVTLRCSPKSGHDTVSWYQQALGQGPQFIFQYYEEEERQRGNFPDRFSGHQFPNYSSELNVNALLLGDSALYLCASSLARARPQHFGDGTRLSIL.

This chain connects TRBV15 to TRBJ1-3; D unresolved. V lost 8 bases to trimming and J lost 1 base, with 6 bases between them. In germline, CDR1 is LNHNV, CDR2 YYDKDF (reference sequence). The CDR3 covers 12 residues. CDR3 loop: CATRTSGNTIYF. The CDR3 nucleotides read TGTGCCACCCGAACTTCTGGAAACACCATATATTTT.

The chain is built from TRBV7-9 and TRBJ2-2; 10 positions match TRBD1. Germline V gene data show CDR1 as SEHNR and CDR2 as FQNEAQ (reference sequence). The V and J ends lost 1 base and 4 bases, in that order; junction bases with no gene match: 3. The CDR3 covers 16 residues. The DNA for the CDR3 is TGTGCCAGCAGCTTAGGAGGACAGGGGGGCACCGGGGAGCTGTTTTTT. Amino acids: CASSLGGQGGTGELFF.

J is TRBJ2-7 and V is TRBV3-1 (or the pseudogene TRBV3-2), with TRBD1 as a possible D gene (6 bases). CDR1 LGHDT and CDR2 YNNKEL come from the germline V gene (reference sequence). The ends were cut back, 2 bases at V and 3 bases at J, with 11 bases in the middle. The CDR3 loop spans 14 amino acids. This chain's CDR3 is CASSQQTGYYEQYF. CDR3 nucleotides: TGTGCCAGCAGCCAACAAACAGGGTACTACGAGCAGTACTTC.

Only one count was recorded for this clone. This rearrangement joins TRBV6-6 to TRBJ1-4; the match to TRBD1 covers 8 bases. The CDR3 has 15 amino acids. The germline CDR1 and CDR2 sequences are MNHNY and SVGAGI (reference sequence). Unmatched junction bases numbered 5, after V lost 1 base and J lost 7 bases. CDR3 protein: CASSYCQGACEKLFF. Here the CDR3 DNA reads TGTGCCAGCAGTTACTGCCAGGGGGCCTGTGAAAAACTGTTTTTT.

The chain carries TRBV13 and TRBJ1-1; D remains ambiguous. This CDR3 spans 15 amino acids. Trimming cost V 1 base and J 5 bases, with 14 bases left between them. The V gene's germline CDR1 is PRHDT and CDR2 FYEKMQ (reference sequence). CDR3 protein: CASSLDVRGRTEAFF. The CDR3 DNA reads as TGTGCCAGCAGCTTAGATGTTCGAGGAAGAACTGAAGCTTTCTTT.

This clone appeared once. The chain joins TRBV4-1 to TRBJ1-1; D is ambiguous. The CDR3 has 15 residues. The germline CDR1 and CDR2 sequences are MGHRA and YSYEKL. Trimming pared 1 base from V and 1 base from J, leaving 10 bases between. The DNA for the CDR3 is TGCGCCAGCAGCCAAGGTCCTTCTACGAACACTGAAGCTTTCTTT. This sequence encodes CASSQGPSTNTEAFF.

This clone showed up just a few times. The chain links TRBV5-3 to TRBJ1-6; 11 bases agree with TRBD1. TRBV5-3 is known as an ORF, though its function is uncertain. This CDR3 contains 22 residues. Unmatched junction bases numbered 21, after V lost 4 bases and J lost 3 bases. CDR3 nucleotide sequence: TGTGCCAGAAGCCTGAGGCGGAAGGACAGGGGGCGACCCCTTGGCTATAATTCACCCCTCCACTTT. This sequence encodes CARSLRRKDRGRPLGYNSPLHF.

The J gene is TRBJ1-5, the V gene TRBV6-7; D is ambiguous. TRBV6-7 is labeled an ORF, and its function is uncertain. The CDR3 contains 19 residues. Trimming left V 2 bases short and J 0 bases short, with 20 bases between. The CDR3 protein is CASSYEAEPPRYSNQPQHF. The CDR3 nucleotides read TGTGCCAGCAGTTACGAGGCAGAACCCCCCCGTTATAGCAATCAGCCCCAGCATTTT.

This clone was picked up many times. This chain uses TRBV6-5 with TRBJ2-7; 8 nucleotides agree with TRBD1. CDR3 size: 13 residues. Germline V gene sequence: CDR1 MNHEY, CDR2 SVGAGI. V trimming: 6 bases; J trimming: 2 bases; junction bases outside the gene matches: 3. The CDR3 DNA is TGTGCCAGCAGGCCGGGACAGGCCTACGAGCAGTACTTC. It translates to CASRPGQAYEQYF.

This chain uses TRBV11-2 with TRBJ1-2; D not resolved. The germline CDR1 and CDR2 sequences are SGHAT and FQNNGV. Trimming removed 2 bases at V and 4 bases at J, with 14 bases between. The CDR3 consists of 15 residues. For the CDR3, the DNA is TGTGCCAGCAGCTTAACGGGTCCCGCGGCCTATGGCTACACCTTC. This codes for CASSLTGPAAYGYTF. Using reference TRBV11-2 and TRBJ1-2 for the parts outside the CDR3, the full variable domain is EAGVAQSPRYKIIEKRQSVAFWCNPISGHATLYWYQQILGQGPKLLIQFQNNGVVDDSQLPKDRFSAERLKGVDSTLKIQPAKLEDSAVYLCASSLTGPAAYGYTFGSGTRLTVV.

The table lists this clone with many counts. J is TRBJ2-7 and V is TRBV10-3; 9 bases match TRBD1. The germline CDR1 and CDR2 sequences are ENHRY and SYGVKD. V dropped 3 bases and J dropped 3; count of bases not matched to a gene: 3. CDR3 length: 14 residues. Here the CDR3 reads CAISERGQGYEQYF. CDR3 bases: TGTGCCATCAGTGAAAGGGGACAGGGCTACGAGCAGTACTTC.

This chain joins TRBV9 and TRBJ2-3, with no clear D. V was cut by 0 bases and J by 2 bases, with 13 bases left in between. CDR1 and CDR2 (germline): SGDLS, YYNGEE. This CDR3 contains 16 residues. CDR3 in DNA: TGTGCCAGCAGCGTAGATCTAGGCCAGATCACAGATACGCAGTATTTT. It specifies CASSVDLGQITDTQYF.

The chain is built from TRBV24-1 and TRBJ2-3; weak D call: TRBD1 (6 bases). Germline assignment: CDR1 KGHDR and CDR2 SFDVKD. This CDR3 is built from 17 residues. With 5 bases removed from V and 0 bases from J, the gap between germline ends came to 17 bases. The CDR3 reads CATSGPTGTTSTDTQYF. CDR3 nucleotide sequence: TGTGCCACCAGTGGTCCTACCGGGACAACTAGCACAGATACGCAGTATTTT.

This chain uses TRBV10-2 with TRBJ2-7; weak D call: TRBD2 (5 bases). CDR3 length: 15 amino acids. V lost 2 bases to trimming and J lost 6 bases, with 17 bases between them. From germline, CDR1 is WSHSY and CDR2 SAAADI. CDR3 sequence reads: CASSEAAGTSREQYF. CDR3 coding DNA: TGCGCCAGCAGTGAGGCGGCGGGCACCTCGCGCGAGCAGTACTTC.

This chain connects TRBV12-5 to TRBJ1-2; 7 bases map to TRBD1. CDR1 LGHNT and CDR2 FRNRAP come from the germline V gene. Germline trimming cut 2 bases from V and 6 bases from J; bases unmatched to any gene: 12. The length of the CDR3 is 16 residues. The CDR3: CASGLLLEQGIDGYTF. Written as DNA, the CDR3 is TGTGCTAGTGGTTTGCTACTCGAACAGGGGATCGATGGCTACACCTTC.

V gene TRBV27 combines with J gene TRBJ1-6, with D possibly TRBD1 on 5 matching bases. The germline V gene encodes CDR1 MNHEY and CDR2 SMNVEV (reference sequence). V was pared by 10 bases and J by 9 bases, with 13 bases between. There are 12 residues in the CDR3. The CDR3 DNA is TGTGCCACCAGGGCGGAAGGTTCACCCCTCCACTTT. Its protein product is CATRAEGSPLHF.

The gene calls are TRBV6-1 and TRBJ1-2, with TRBD1 identical over 7 bases. With 4 bases clipped from V and 1 base from J, the junction kept 9 bases outside the gene matches. This CDR3 has 16 residues. From germline, CDR1 is MNHNS and CDR2 SASEGT. CDR3: CASSGGQLLLNYGYTF. Written as DNA, the CDR3 is TGTGCCAGCAGTGGGGGACAGCTACTCCTTAACTATGGCTACACCTTC.

The rearrangement joins TRBV28 to TRBJ2-7; D gene unclear. Trimming shortened V by 2 bases and J by 7 bases, and 6 bases separated the two germline ends. The CDR3 consists of 11 residues. Germline CDR1 is MDHEN and CDR2 is SYDVKM. CDR3 coding DNA: TGTGCCAGCAGTTTAAGCAATGAGCAGTACTTC. Encoded protein: CASSLSNEQYF.

The chain joins TRBV18 to TRBJ2-1; D gene uncertain. V was clipped by 1 base and J by 1 base, with 8 bases between them. The CDR3 extends over 15 amino acids. Germline V lookup: CDR1 KGHSH, CDR2 LQKENI. The CDR3 DNA reads TGTGCCAGCTCACCACGAGAAGAATCCTACAATGAGCAGTTCTTC. This encodes CASSPREESYNEQFF.